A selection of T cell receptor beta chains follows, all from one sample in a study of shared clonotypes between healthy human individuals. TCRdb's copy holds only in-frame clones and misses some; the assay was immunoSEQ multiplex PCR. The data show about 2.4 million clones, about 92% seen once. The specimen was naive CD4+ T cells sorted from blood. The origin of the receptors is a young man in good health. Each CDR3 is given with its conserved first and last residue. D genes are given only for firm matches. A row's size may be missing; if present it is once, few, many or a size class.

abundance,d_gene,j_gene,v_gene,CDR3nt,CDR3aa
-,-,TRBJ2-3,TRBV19,TGTGCCAGTAGTCTGCAGGGGTGGAGCACAGATACGCAGTATTTT,CASSLQGWSTDTQYF
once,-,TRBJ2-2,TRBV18,TGTGCCAGCTCACCACCGGCAGCCACCGGGGAGCTGTTTTTT,CASSPPAATGELFF
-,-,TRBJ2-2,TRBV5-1,TGCGCCAGCAGGTTCGACACCGGGGAGCTGTTTTTT,CASRFDTGELFF
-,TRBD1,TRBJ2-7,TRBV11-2,TGTGCCAGCAGCGCCACCGGGACAGGAGGGCCTAGGTCCTACGAGCAGTACTTC,CASSATGTGGPRSYEQYF
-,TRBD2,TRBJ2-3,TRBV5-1,TGCGCCAGCAGCCGGGCTAGCGGGGGGGGCACAGATACGCAGTATTTT,CASSRASGGGTDTQYF
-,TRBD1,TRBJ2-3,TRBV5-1,TGCGCCAGCAGCAAAACCGGGACAGGGACTTTAAACACAGATACGCAGTATTTT,CASSKTGTGTLNTDTQYF
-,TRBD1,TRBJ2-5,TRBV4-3,TGCGCCAGCAGCCAAGACAGGACAGGGGTGGAGACCCAGTACTTC,CASSQDRTGVETQYF
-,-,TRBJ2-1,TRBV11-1,TGTGCCAGCAGCTTAGCGCGATGGACAGCCTACAATGAGCAGTTCTTC,CASSLARWTAYNEQFF
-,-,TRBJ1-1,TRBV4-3,TGCGCCAGCAGCCAAGCTGGCCGCGCTGAAGCTTTCTTT,CASSQAGRAEAFF
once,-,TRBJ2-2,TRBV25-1,TGTGCCAGCAATACAGGGACTTTGATCACCGGGGAGCTGTTTTTT,CASNTGTLITGELFF
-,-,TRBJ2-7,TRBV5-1,TGCGCCAGCAGCTTGGTACCGGGGGCGGAGTACGAGCAGTACTTC,CASSLVPGAEYEQYF
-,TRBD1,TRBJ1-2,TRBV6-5,TGTGCCAGCAGTTCCCAGGGGGCGCGCGGGTATGGCTACACCTTC,CASSSQGARGYGYTF
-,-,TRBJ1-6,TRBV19,TGTGCCAGTAGTATTCGGCAGGCTGGAGGTCCGAGCTCCTATAATTCACCCCTCCACTTT,CASSIRQAGGPSSYNSPLHF
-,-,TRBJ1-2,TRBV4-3,TGCGCCAGCAGCCAAGAGGGAGGGTCTGGCTACACCTTC,CASSQEGGSGYTF
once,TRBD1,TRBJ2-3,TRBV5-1,TGCGCCAGCAGCGCGGAGGGGACAGGGCGGGCGGATACGCAGTATTTT,CASSAEGTGRADTQYF
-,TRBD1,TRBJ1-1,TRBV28,TGTGCCAGCAAGGGGGCCCAGTACACTGAAGCTTTCTTT,CASKGAQYTEAFF
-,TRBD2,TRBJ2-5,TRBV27,TGTGCCAGCAGAAGAGGGACTAGCGGGGAGACCCAGTACTTC,CASRRGTSGETQYF
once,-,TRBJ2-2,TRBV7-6,TGTGCCAGCAGTTTCCTTGGTAACACCGGGGAGCTGTTTTTT,CASSFLGNTGELFF
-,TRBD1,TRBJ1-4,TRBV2,TGTGCCAGCAACATACGGGACAGGCCGAAGGGAAAACTGTTTTTT,CASNIRDRPKGKLFF
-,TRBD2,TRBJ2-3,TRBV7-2,TGTGCCAGCAGCCGAGGACTAGCGGGGACAGATACGCAGTATTTT,CASSRGLAGTDTQYF
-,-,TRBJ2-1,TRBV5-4,TGTGCCAGCAGCTTGTCGACTCCCCCCCACAATGAGCAGTTCTTC,CASSLSTPPHNEQFF
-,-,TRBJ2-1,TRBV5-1,TGCGCCAGCAGCCGGGGATTCGGACGGTCCTACAATGAGCAGTTCTTC,CASSRGFGRSYNEQFF
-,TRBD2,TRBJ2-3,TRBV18,TGTGCCAGCTCACCACCGTCTAGCGGTCCCACAGATACGCAGTATTTT,CASSPPSSGPTDTQYF
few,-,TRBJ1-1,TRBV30,TGTGCCTGGAGTGGACAGTGGGACACTGAAGCTTTCTTT,CAWSGQWDTEAFF
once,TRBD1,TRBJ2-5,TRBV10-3,TGTGCCATCGGGACAGGAGCTACCCCTGGGGAGACCCAGTACTTC,CAIGTGATPGETQYF
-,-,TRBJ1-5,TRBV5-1,TGCGCCAGCAGCTTGGAGGGAGGGAATCAGCCCCAGCATTTT,CASSLEGGNQPQHF
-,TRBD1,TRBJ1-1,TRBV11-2,TGTGCCAGCAGCCGACAGGGGACCACTGAAGCTTTCTTT,CASSRQGTTEAFF
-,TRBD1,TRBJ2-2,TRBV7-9,TGTGCCAGCAGCTTAGATGCCCGGGACAGGGGAGTTTTT,CASSLDARDRGVF
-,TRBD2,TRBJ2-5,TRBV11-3,TGTGCCAGCAGCTTAGGTCTGAGGGAGGGAGAGACCCAGTACTTC,CASSLGLREGETQYF
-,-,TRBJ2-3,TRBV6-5,TGTGCCAGCAGTTACTCGAACGGGGGCACAGATACGCAGTATTTT,CASSYSNGGTDTQYF
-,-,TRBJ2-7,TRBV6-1,TGTGCCAGCAGAAGCCACCCACAGGGTCTTTACTTC,CASRSHPQGLYF
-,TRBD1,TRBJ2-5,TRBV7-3,TGTGCCAGCAGCTTGACAGGGGATCGAGAGACCCAGTACTTC,CASSLTGDRETQYF
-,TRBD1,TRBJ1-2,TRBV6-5,TGTGCCAGCAGTTATGGGACAGGGCCCTATGGCTACACCTTC,CASSYGTGPYGYTF
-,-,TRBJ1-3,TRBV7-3,TGTGCCAGCAGCTTAACGGGACTGGGCTCTGGAAACACCATATATTTT,CASSLTGLGSGNTIYF
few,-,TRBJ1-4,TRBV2,TGTGCCAGCAGTGAAGATATGGTGGGGACCAGTTTTTTT,CASSEDMVGTSFF